A single sample gave rise to the 26 T cell receptor beta chains below, sequenced in a study of blood T cell repertoires in COVID-19 (dated by TCRdb to about 2020). Libraries were constructed by the immunoSEQ multiplex PCR assay. Entries here come from immuneACCESS through TCRdb and include only in-frame sequences with V and J called. Some clones fail to appear in such tables; in the studies checked, an unresolved V gene covers under half of the shortfall, and the cause of the remainder is unknown. For this sample there are 400,000 or so clones; about 90% appear just once. Approximately 0.92% of the sample is held by the ten biggest clonotypes. The material sequenced was peripheral blood. These receptors were obtained from a man between 18 and 35 years old with COVID-19, enrolled during active disease.

The chain joins TRBV27 to TRBJ1-1; TRBD1 matches at 7 bases. The CDR3 spans 14 residues. In germline, CDR1 is MNHEY, CDR2 SMNVEV (reference sequence). J gave up 3 bases and V 0 bases, and 1 base lay outside the gene matches. The CDR3 region is CASSLSTGYTEAFF. As DNA, the CDR3 is TGTGCCAGCAGTTTATCGACAGGGTACACTGAAGCTTTCTTT.

This clone is a singleton in its sample. The gene calls are TRBV25-1 and TRBJ2-4; TRBD1 matches at 9 bases. V lost 2 bases to trimming and J lost 0 bases; unmatched junction nucleotides: 5. In germline, CDR1 is MGHDK, CDR2 SYGVNS. The CDR3 is made up of 17 amino acids. The CDR3 nucleotides are TGTGCCAGCAGTGAACTTGGGGGACAGGGAGCCAAAAACATTCAGTACTTC. This translates into CASSELGGQGAKNIQYF.

The chain is built from TRBV10-2 and TRBJ1-1; 11 bases fit TRBD1. V lost 7 bases, J lost 3 bases, and 10 bases stayed unmatched. Germline-derived CDR1 and CDR2 are WSHSY and SAAADI. The CDR3 runs 16 residues. The DNA for the CDR3 is TGCGCCAGCATTCCGAGGACAGGGGGCTCGGACACTGAAGCTTTCTTT. Encoded protein: CASIPRTGGSDTEAFF.

V and J are TRBV11-3 and TRBJ2-6; TRBD1 matches at 10 bases. Per the germline V gene, CDR1 is SGHNT and CDR2 is YENEEA. V dropped 4 bases and J dropped 4; count of bases not matched to a gene: 7. The CDR3 covers 17 residues. CDR3 region: CASSCRQGARGANVLTF. CDR3 DNA: TGTGCCAGCAGCTGTCGACAGGGGGCGCGGGGGGCCAACGTCCTGACTTTC. Full variable domain (rest looked up from reference TRBV11-3 and TRBJ2-6): EAGVVQSPRYKIIEKKQPVAFWCNPISGHNTLYWYLQNLGQGPELLIRYENEEAVDDSQLPKDRFSAERLKGVDSTLKIQPAELGDSAVYLCASSCRQGARGANVLTFGAGSRLTVL.

This chain joins TRBV25-1 and TRBJ2-1, with D uncertain. Per the germline V gene, CDR1 is MGHDK and CDR2 is SYGVNS. The CDR3 runs 14 residues. Deletions cut 0 bases from V and 8 bases from J, with 11 bases between. CDR3 sequence: CASSEYNLSDEQFF. The CDR3 DNA reads as TGTGCCAGCAGTGAATATAATTTGAGCGATGAGCAGTTCTTC.

J is TRBJ2-1 and V is TRBV24-1, with 11 bases that match TRBD2. Germline V gives CDR1 KGHDR, CDR2 SFDVKD. CDR3 length: 17 residues. V was clipped by 1 base and J by 4 bases; unmatched bases: 5. Here the CDR3 reads CATSDFTGTSGYNEQFF. The CDR3 region has the DNA TGTGCCACCAGTGATTTTACCGGGACTAGCGGATACAATGAGCAGTTCTTC.

The chain has TRBV7-2 and TRBJ2-3, with 7 bases matching TRBD2. This CDR3 contains 17 residues. Germline values: CDR1 SGHTA, CDR2 FQGNSA. The junction had 13 bases not matched to a gene; V was cut back by 4 bases and J by 3 bases. CDR3 protein: CASSSRVAGVITDTQYF. In DNA form, the CDR3 reads TGTGCCAGCAGCTCTCGGGTGGCGGGAGTGATTACAGATACGCAGTATTTT.

The chain combines TRBV10-3 with TRBJ1-6, with TRBD1 matching over 8 bases. Germline CDR1 reads ENHRY; CDR2 reads SYGVKD. V gave up 5 bases and J gave up 10 bases; unmatched junction bases: 4. The CDR3 runs 13 residues. CDR3 protein: CAISSGQASPLHF. The CDR3 nucleotides are TGTGCCATCAGTTCGGGACAGGCCTCACCCCTCCACTTT.

The chain is built from TRBV6-1 and TRBJ1-5; 10 nucleotides line up with TRBD1. The CDR3 totals 14 residues. Trimming at V came to 3 bases and at J to 6 bases, leaving 2 bases not matched to a gene. The germline gives CDR1 MNHNS, CDR2 SASEGT. CDR3 sequence (DNA): TGTGCCAGCAGTGAGACAGGGGGCCGTCAGCCCCAGCATTTT. Protein sequence: CASSETGGRQPQHF.

The chain couples TRBV30 to TRBJ1-2; D gene unclear. V was clipped by 0 bases and J by 4 bases, with 9 bases between them. The CDR3 spans 13 residues. Per germline, CDR1 GTSNPN and CDR2 SVGIG (reference sequence). The CDR3 coding sequence is TGTGCCTGGAGTGTAAGCGGCATCTATGGCTACACCTTC. It codes for CAWSVSGIYGYTF.

The gene calls are TRBV2 and TRBJ2-5, with 8 bases matching TRBD2. Germline values: CDR1 SNHLY, CDR2 FYNNEI. CDR3 length: 13 amino acids. Germline trimming cut 7 bases from V and 4 bases from J; bases unmatched to any gene: 5. CDR3 sequence: CASNAGGGETQYF. CDR3 nucleotides: TGTGCCAGCAATGCGGGAGGAGGAGAGACCCAGTACTTC.

The CDR3 DNA reads as TGTGCCAGCAGTATGGGACAGGGGGCAAATGAAAAACTGTTTTTT. Protein product: CASSMGQGANEKLFF. This rearrangement joins TRBV5-6 to TRBJ1-4, with 12 bases identical to TRBD1. This CDR3 spans 15 amino acids. V dropped 5 bases and J dropped 5; count of bases not matched to a gene: 4. Germline values: CDR1 SGHDT, CDR2 YYEEEE.

This sequence joins TRBV5-3 and TRBJ2-5; D might be TRBD2 (5 bases). TRBV5-3 is labeled an ORF, and its function is uncertain. The CDR3 is made up of 17 amino acids. The V end lost 5 bases, the J end lost 5 bases, and 25 bases lay between the germline ends. The CDR3 DNA reads TGTGCCAGAAGGACACAGAAGGATATTAGAGGGTGGGAGACCCAGTACTTC. This sequence encodes CARRTQKDIRGWETQYF.

The chain carries TRBV19 and TRBJ1-6; 7 bases align to TRBD1. The ends lost 2 bases at V and 7 bases at J; junction bases unmatched: 2. In germline, CDR1 is LNHDA, CDR2 SQIVND (reference sequence). The CDR3 length is 14 residues. The CDR3 sequence is CASSIMTGNSPLHF. The CDR3 bases are TGTGCCAGTAGTATAATGACAGGGAATTCACCCCTCCACTTT.

The gene calls are TRBV5-4 and TRBJ2-2; 9 nucleotides agree with TRBD1. Germline values: CDR1 SGHNT, CDR2 YYREEE (reference sequence). The CDR3 contains 17 residues. J lost 1 base, V lost 4 bases, and 8 bases had no gene match. Here the CDR3 DNA reads TGTGCCAGCAGCACACGACAGGGGGGCAAGAACACCGGGGAGCTGTTTTTT. Its translation is CASSTRQGGKNTGELFF.

The J gene is TRBJ1-2, the V gene TRBV5-1; 7 bases align to TRBD1. Germline loops: CDR1 SGHRS, CDR2 YFSETQ. Trimming removed 4 bases from V and 0 bases from J; junction bases left unmatched: 9. There are 16 residues in the CDR3. For the CDR3, the DNA is TGCGCCAGCAGCAGCCGGCGAGGGACAGCTAACTATGGCTACACCTTC. Protein: CASSSRRGTANYGYTF.

This clone was detected only once. This chain uses TRBV6-5 with TRBJ2-3, with TRBD2 matching 9 bases. The length of the CDR3 is 15 residues. Germline loops: CDR1 MNHEY, CDR2 SVGAGI. J gave up 3 bases and V 5 bases, and 6 bases lay outside the gene matches. CDR3 sequence (DNA): TGTGCCAGCAGTCTCAGACTAGCGGAGACAGATACGCAGTATTTT. Translating it yields CASSLRLAETDTQYF.

The chain couples TRBV4-1 to TRBJ2-5; 14 positions match TRBD2. The V and J ends lost 2 bases and 5 bases, in that order; junction bases with no gene match: 1. This CDR3 region has 15 residues. Germline V lookup: CDR1 MGHRA, CDR2 YSYEKL. Written as DNA, the CDR3 is TGCGCCAGCAGCCAACGACTAGCGGGAGGGGAGACCCAGTACTTC. It codes for CASSQRLAGGETQYF.

This chain links TRBV29-1 with TRBJ1-1, with D perhaps matching TRBD1 (5 bases). V lost 3 bases and J 8 bases, leaving 13 bases between the germline ends. The CDR3 length is 12 residues. The germline CDR1 and CDR2 sequences are SQVTM and ANQGSEA. CDR3 coding DNA: TGCAGCGTTGACATGCAGGACATCGAAGCTTTCTTT. This gives the protein CSVDMQDIEAFF.

The chain is built from TRBV9 and TRBJ2-7; TRBD2 might be the D (5 bases). Germline V lookup: CDR1 SGDLS, CDR2 YYNGEE. This CDR3 has 13 amino acids. Trimming removed 3 bases from V and 2 bases from J, with 9 bases in between. In DNA form, the CDR3 reads TGTGCCAGCAGCGGCCGGGAAACCTACGAGCAGTACTTC. It yields the protein CASSGRETYEQYF.

The V gene is TRBV10-3, the J gene TRBJ2-1; 8 bases match TRBD1. Looked up from germline, CDR1 is ENHRY and CDR2 is SYGVKD. Trimming at V came to 6 bases and at J to 3 bases, leaving 4 bases not matched to a gene. CDR3 length: 14 residues. The CDR3 DNA is TGTGCCATCAGAGGACAGGGAGGCTACAATGAGCAGTTCTTC. Amino acids: CAIRGQGGYNEQFF.

The gene calls are TRBV7-8 and TRBJ1-1; D possibly corresponds to TRBD1 (5 bases). Trimming took 1 base from V and 6 from J, leaving 12 bases between them. Germline CDR1 and CDR2: SGHVS and FQNEAQ. This CDR3 region has 14 residues. The CDR3, as DNA: TGTGCCAGCAGCTTAGGGCAGGGTGTCGCTGAAGCTTTCTTT. Its translation: CASSLGQGVAEAFF.

J is TRBJ2-5 and V is TRBV2; 8 nucleotides line up with TRBD2. This CDR3 is built from 14 residues. The ends lost 5 bases at V and 5 bases at J; junction bases unmatched: 7. From germline, CDR1 is SNHLY and CDR2 FYNNEI. CDR3 DNA: TGTGCCAGCAGTTCTGCGGCGGGAGGCGAGACCCAGTACTTC. Protein: CASSSAAGGETQYF. Supplemented by reference TRBV2 and TRBJ2-5, the full variable domain reads EPEVTQTPSHQVTQMGQEVILRCVPISNHLYFYWYRQILGQKVEFLVSFYNNEISEKSEIFDDQFSVERPDGSNFTLKIRSTKLEDSAMYFCASSSAAGGETQYFGPGTRLLVL.

The chain employs TRBV7-2 and TRBJ2-7; D gene unclear. With 0 bases removed from V and 3 bases from J, the gap between germline ends came to 6 bases. CDR1 is SGHTA and CDR2 is FQGNSA in the germline V gene. The CDR3 has 13 residues. CDR3 bases: TGTGCCAGCAGCTTAGCGGTCAGCTACGAGCAGTACTTC. Translated, it gives CASSLAVSYEQYF.

V is TRBV18 and J is TRBJ1-5; D perhaps matches TRBD1 (5 bases). CDR1 and CDR2 from the germline V gene are KGHSH and LQKENI. With 2 bases removed from V and 3 bases from J, the gap between germline ends came to 8 bases. The CDR3 has 14 residues. The CDR3 spells CASSPSRVNQPQHF. The DNA of the CDR3 is TGTGCCAGCTCACCATCCAGGGTCAATCAGCCCCAGCATTTT.

The rearrangement uses TRBV3-1 (or the pseudogene TRBV3-2) and TRBJ1-3; TRBD1 agrees at 7 bases. V trimming: 6 bases; J trimming: 2 bases; junction bases outside the gene matches: 4. Per the germline V gene, CDR1 is LGHDT and CDR2 is YNNKEL (reference sequence). CDR3 length: 14 residues. The CDR3 nucleotides read TGTGCCAGCAGTGAGGGGGCACCTGGAAACACCATATATTTT. It encodes CASSEGAPGNTIYF.